These 21 T cell receptor beta chains came from one sample sequenced in a study of shared T cell receptors in the human thymus. Libraries were prepared by immunoSEQ multiplex PCR; TCRdb keeps only in-frame clonotypes and omits some of them. The sample contains 500,000 to 750,000 clones, 88% of which appear only once. Another study also made use of these data, one on human thymus T cells.

The sample was thymocytes. The receptor set was obtained from a boy less than two years old with a congenital heart defect.

The chain joins TRBV19 to TRBJ1-5; 7 bases agree with TRBD1. The germline gives CDR1 LNHDA, CDR2 SQIVND (reference sequence). This CDR3 is 15 amino acids long. J lost 10 bases, V lost 0 bases, and 9 bases had no gene match. CDR3 sequence: CASSIDRGTYGPQHF. The CDR3 nucleotides read TGTGCCAGTAGTATAGACAGGGGGACCTATGGTCCCCAGCATTTT.

This sequence joins TRBV7-9 and TRBJ2-7; 10 nucleotides line up with TRBD2. CDR1 is SEHNR and CDR2 is FQNEAQ in the germline V gene (reference sequence). The CDR3 runs to 15 residues. V dropped 5 bases and J dropped 5; count of bases not matched to a gene: 9. The CDR3 spells CASSLRAGGINEQYF. The CDR3 DNA follows: TGTGCCAGCAGCCTTCGAGCGGGAGGGATCAACGAGCAGTACTTC.

A few counts support this clone. The chain joins TRBV27 to TRBJ2-7; D is possibly TRBD2 (5 bases). The CDR3 has 15 amino acids. The germline V and J ends were trimmed by 6 bases and 0 bases, with 15 bases remaining between them. Germline lookup yields CDR1 MNHEY and CDR2 SMNVEV (reference sequence). The CDR3: CASSPGVGNSYEQYF. The CDR3 DNA is TGTGCCAGCAGCCCCGGGGTGGGAAACTCCTACGAGCAGTACTTC.

The CDR3 sequence is CAWKGRSGSYNEQFF. The CDR3, as DNA: TGTGCCTGGAAGGGCAGGAGCGGGAGTTACAATGAGCAGTTCTTC. The chain uses TRBV30 and TRBJ2-1, with TRBD2 identical over 8 bases. The CDR3 has 15 amino acids. V was pared by 4 bases and J by 4 bases, with 9 bases of the junction left unmatched. Germline V gene lookup returns CDR1 GTSNPN and CDR2 SVGIG (reference sequence).

This sequence joins TRBV27 and TRBJ2-7; 8 bases align to TRBD2. Per the germline V gene, CDR1 is MNHEY and CDR2 is SMNVEV (reference sequence). The CDR3 has 13 amino acids. V lost 5 bases, J lost 6 bases, and 6 bases stayed unmatched. The CDR3 bases are TGTGCCAGCAGTCCGGGGACTAGGGCCGAGCAGTACTTC. It specifies CASSPGTRAEQYF.

This clone was observed a handful of times. The chain couples TRBV29-1 to TRBJ2-5; a possible D gene is TRBD2 (5 bases). With 8 bases removed from V and 3 bases from J, the gap between germline ends came to 16 bases. CDR1 and CDR2 from the germline V gene are SQVTM and ANQGSEA. The CDR3 length is 13 residues. The CDR3 nucleotides read TGCAGCTGGAGCGGAGACACTAAAGAGACCCAGTACTTC. Translating it yields CSWSGDTKETQYF.

The gene calls are TRBV7-2 and TRBJ2-2; 9 nucleotides line up with TRBD2. CDR1 is SGHTA, CDR2 FQGNSA, per germline. This CDR3 has 16 residues. With V trimmed by 5 bases and J by 3 bases, 7 bases remained unmatched. CDR3 amino acids: CASSPRTSVHTGELFF. In DNA form, the CDR3 reads TGTGCCAGCAGCCCGCGGACTAGCGTGCACACCGGGGAGCTGTTTTTT.

The gene calls are TRBV9 and TRBJ2-1; D is unclear. Trimming cost V 3 bases and J 6 bases, with 16 bases left between them. Germline CDR1 is SGDLS and CDR2 is YYNGEE. CDR3 length: 15 residues. The CDR3 here is CASSATRPSGNEQFF. DNA of the CDR3: TGTGCCAGCAGCGCCACTCGGCCTTCAGGCAATGAGCAGTTCTTC.

In its sample, this clone was seen a few times. This chain uses TRBV7-2 with TRBJ1-2, with D unclear. Looked up from germline, CDR1 is SGHTA and CDR2 is FQGNSA. V shed 4 bases and J shed 5 bases, with 17 bases lying between them. The CDR3 consists of 15 residues. The CDR3 nucleotides read TGTGCCAGCAGCTCCCGTCCTACGCTAGAATATGGCTACACCTTC. Translated: CASSSRPTLEYGYTF. Variable domain in full (rest from reference TRBV7-2 and TRBJ1-2): GAGVSQSPSNKVTEKGKDVELRCDPISGHTALYWYRQSLGQGLEFLIYFQGNSAPDKSGLPSDRFSAERTGGSVSTLTIQRTQQEDSAVYLCASSSRPTLEYGYTFGSGTRLTVV.

The rearrangement uses TRBV25-1 and TRBJ2-3; D uncertain. The CDR3 loop spans 15 amino acids. Germline V gene data show CDR1 as MGHDK and CDR2 as SYGVNS. V was pared by 4 bases and J by 4 bases, with 15 bases between. CDR3 DNA: TGTGCCAGCAGTGGCCGAGAGGTAGGAGCAGATACGCAGTATTTT. Protein sequence: CASSGREVGADTQYF.

This chain uses TRBV10-2 with TRBJ2-2; no clear D gene. Germline V gives CDR1 WSHSY, CDR2 SAAADI. V dropped 1 base and J dropped 7 bases, with 4 bases sitting between them. This CDR3 contains 12 residues. CDR3 coding DNA: TGCGCCAGCAGTGAGTTTAGCGGGGAGCTGTTTTTT. It translates to CASSEFSGELFF.

This CDR3 reads CASSEHRGFSEAFF. CDR3 in DNA: TGTGCCAGCAGTGAACACAGGGGATTTTCTGAAGCTTTCTTT. The chain has TRBV6-1 and TRBJ1-1, with 7 positions matching TRBD1. From germline, CDR1 is MNHNS and CDR2 SASEGT. The CDR3 spans 14 residues. The ends lost 2 bases at V and 6 bases at J; junction bases unmatched: 6.

This clone appeared once. The chain links TRBV6-5 to TRBJ2-7, with TRBD2 as a possible D gene (5 bases). This CDR3 contains 14 residues. CDR1 and CDR2 (germline): MNHEY, SVGAGI. V lost 2 bases to trimming and J lost 4 bases, with 12 bases between them. The CDR3 loop reads CASSYDLAAYEQYF. The CDR3 DNA reads TGTGCCAGCAGTTACGATCTAGCAGCATACGAGCAGTACTTC.

The chain has TRBV2 and TRBJ2-7; no definite D call. The CDR3 is 15 amino acids. The V gene lost 6 bases and the J gene lost 4 bases, with 19 bases spanning the gap. Germline V gene data show CDR1 as SNHLY and CDR2 as FYNNEI. This chain's CDR3 is CASRGGRRPPYEQYF. CDR3 bases: TGTGCCAGCAGGGGTGGCCGGCGGCCACCTTACGAGCAGTACTTC.

The count of this clone is one. The V gene is TRBV28, the J gene TRBJ2-5; D remains ambiguous. Per germline, CDR1 MDHEN and CDR2 SYDVKM. This CDR3 is 15 amino acids long. Trimming pared 7 bases from V and 2 bases from J, leaving 17 bases between. The DNA of the CDR3 is TGTGCCAGCACCCAGATGGGCTCACCGCAAGAGACCCAGTACTTC. Residues: CASTQMGSPQETQYF.

The chain couples TRBV15 to TRBJ2-5; D might be TRBD2 (6 bases). V was clipped by 1 base and J by 11 bases, with 14 bases between them. This CDR3 is 13 amino acids long. Germline values: CDR1 LNHNV, CDR2 YYDKDF (reference sequence). The CDR3 DNA follows: TGTGCCACCAGCAGAGCGGGCTGGGGGGAGCAGTACTTC. Encoded protein: CATSRAGWGEQYF.

J is TRBJ2-1 and V is TRBV11-2; D possibly corresponds to TRBD2 (6 bases). CDR1 is SGHAT and CDR2 is FQNNGV in the germline V gene. The CDR3 runs 19 residues. V lost 4 bases and J lost 4, with 26 bases in between. CDR3 sequence: CASSSPGPEGSGVYNEQFF. CDR3 DNA: TGTGCCAGCAGCTCCCCCGGGCCGGAGGGGTCCGGGGTTTACAATGAGCAGTTCTTC.

This chain connects TRBV19 to TRBJ2-1; 8 bases agree with TRBD2. In germline, CDR1 is LNHDA, CDR2 SQIVND (reference sequence). This CDR3 is built from 15 residues. V was clipped by 4 bases and J by 2 bases; unmatched bases: 4. The CDR3 sequence is CASSRLAGAYNEQFF. The CDR3 region has the DNA TGTGCCAGTAGTAGGCTAGCGGGTGCCTACAATGAGCAGTTCTTC.

The rearrangement uses TRBV5-1 and TRBJ2-1; 9 nucleotides agree with TRBD1. This CDR3 comprises 19 residues. The V gene end was trimmed by 0 bases and the J gene end by 5 bases; junction bases not matched to a gene: 15. Germline V gene data show CDR1 as SGHRS and CDR2 as YFSETQ. The CDR3 is CASSLEGELKGQGDNEQFF. The CDR3 DNA follows: TGCGCCAGCAGCTTGGAGGGCGAATTAAAGGGACAGGGTGACAATGAGCAGTTCTTC.

V gene TRBV29-1 combines with J gene TRBJ1-1; D is undetermined. V was clipped by 8 bases and J by 1 base, with 14 bases between them. The germline gives CDR1 SQVTM, CDR2 ANQGSEA. The CDR3 has 13 residues. The DNA of the CDR3 is TGCAGCAAGAAGGAGGGCCCGAACACTGAAGCTTTCTTT. This sequence encodes CSKKEGPNTEAFF.

The chain employs TRBV29-1 and TRBJ2-1; tentatively, D is TRBD2 (5 bases). The ends were cut back, 1 base at V and 16 bases at J, with 20 bases in the middle. Germline V lookup: CDR1 SQVTM, CDR2 ANQGSEA. CDR3 length equals 13 residues. The CDR3 spells CSVEGGHRRDLFF. The CDR3 nucleotides are TGCAGCGTTGAAGGCGGGCACCGCCGAGATCTCTTCTTC.